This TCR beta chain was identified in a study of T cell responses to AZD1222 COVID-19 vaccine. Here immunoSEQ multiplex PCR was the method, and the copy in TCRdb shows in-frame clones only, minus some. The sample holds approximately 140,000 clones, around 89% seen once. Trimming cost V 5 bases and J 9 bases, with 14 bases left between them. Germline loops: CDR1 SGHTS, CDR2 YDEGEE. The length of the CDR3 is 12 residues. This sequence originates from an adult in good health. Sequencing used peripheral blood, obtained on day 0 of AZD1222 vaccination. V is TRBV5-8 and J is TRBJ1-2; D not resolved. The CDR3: CASRERSYSYTF. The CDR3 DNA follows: TGTGCCAGCAGAGAGAGGAGTTATAGCTACACCTTC.